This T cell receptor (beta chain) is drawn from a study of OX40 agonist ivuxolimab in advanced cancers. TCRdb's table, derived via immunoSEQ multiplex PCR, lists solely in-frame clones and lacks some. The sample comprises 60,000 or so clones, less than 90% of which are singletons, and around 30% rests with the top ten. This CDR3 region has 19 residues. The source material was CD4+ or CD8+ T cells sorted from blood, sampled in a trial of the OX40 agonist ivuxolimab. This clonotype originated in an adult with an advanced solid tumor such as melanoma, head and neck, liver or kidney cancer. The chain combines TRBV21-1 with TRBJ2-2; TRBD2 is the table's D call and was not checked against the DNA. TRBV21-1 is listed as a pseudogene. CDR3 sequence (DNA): TGTGCCAGCAGCAAAGACCCAGCGGGAGCATTTTATCATTCCGGGGAGCTGTTTTTT. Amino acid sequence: CASSKDPAGAFYHSGELFF.